This T cell receptor beta chain was sequenced during a study of CD8 T cells in ankylosing spondylitis (dated by TCRdb to the late 2010s). With respect to the entire study: To find TCR variants linked to disease, the study profiled T cell receptor beta repertoires in ankylosing spondylitis patients and healthy donors. The whole study cohort included 108 healthy donors and some 27 ankylosing spondylitis patients. Peripheral blood was sampled, and synovial fluid was also collected from ankylosing spondylitis patients. Overall results and qualifications from the work: Blood from ankylosing spondylitis patients appeared to be characterized by a TCR beta motif made up of under ten highly homologous amino acid variants. Some of the motif variants had been reported before in the synovial fluid and blood of reactive arthritis patients, a finding that suggests common disease-initiation mechanisms. In peripheral blood, the disease-linked clones were found at relatively low frequencies and had a CD8+ phenotype. The disease-linked clones were reported as significantly enriched in matched synovial fluid samples from ankylosing spondylitis patients.

This clonotype was observed a handful of times. Which antigen it targets is not known. Base quality data are lacking; no much larger clone is found one base away. There are 14 amino acids in the CDR3, from cysteine to phenylalanine inclusive. Of the read, only the CDR3 DNA is kept; its 42 bases are in frame from base 1. Sequences MGHRA (CDR1) and YSYEKL (CDR2) are obtained from the germline V gene. Trimming removed 3 bases from V and 4 bases from J, leaving 9 bases between the germline ends. Sequencing was carried out with an Illumina HiSeq 2500. Quantitative 5'-RACE with molecular barcodes was the method used to prepare the TCR beta libraries. Per the source publication's procedure: A new computational method based on a probabilistic model of VDJ rearrangement was used to identify disease-linked TCR variants. TCRdb reran the public reads through fastp at Q25 and MiXCR, keeping productive beta chains. Records with the same CDR3 protein are collapsed into one entry carrying the most frequent genes and DNA. The V and J calls, along with clone size, are taken from TCRdb and not from the paper's own processing. The sample table shows fewer than 250,000 distinct CDR3 sequences, and roughly 18% are seen once. The biggest ten clones account for approximately 40% of the sample.

This sequence was found in a male donor with ankylosing spondylitis. The sample taken for sequencing was blood, either unsorted or a sorted T cell fraction (not recorded which). Recombination connected TRBV4-1 to TRBJ2-2; a tentative D call is TRBD1 (5 bases match). The CDR3 has the sequence CASSHQGATGELFF. Read as DNA, the sequence is TGCGCCAGCAGCCACCAGGGTGCCACCGGGGAGCTGTTTTTT.